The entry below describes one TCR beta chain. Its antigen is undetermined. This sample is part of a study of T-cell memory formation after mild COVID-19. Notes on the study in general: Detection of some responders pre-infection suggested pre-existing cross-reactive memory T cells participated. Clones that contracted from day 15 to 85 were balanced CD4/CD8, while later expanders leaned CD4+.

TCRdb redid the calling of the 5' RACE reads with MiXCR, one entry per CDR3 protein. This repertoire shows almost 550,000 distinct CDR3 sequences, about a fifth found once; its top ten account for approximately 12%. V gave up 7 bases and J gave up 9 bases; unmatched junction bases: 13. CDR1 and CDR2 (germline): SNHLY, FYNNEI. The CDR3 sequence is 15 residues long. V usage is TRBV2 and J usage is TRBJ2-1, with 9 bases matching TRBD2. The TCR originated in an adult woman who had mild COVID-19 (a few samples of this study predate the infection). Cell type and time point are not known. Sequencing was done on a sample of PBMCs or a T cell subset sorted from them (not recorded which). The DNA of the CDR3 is TGTGCCAGCACAGGTTGGCGGGAGGGCCTGGGTGAGCAGTTCTTC. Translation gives CASTGWREGLGEQFF. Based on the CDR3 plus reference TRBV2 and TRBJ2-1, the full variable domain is EPEVTQTPSHQVTQMGQEVILRCVPISNHLYFYWYRQILGQKVEFLVSFYNNEISEKSEIFDDQFSVERPDGSNFTLKIRSTKLEDSAMYFCASTGWREGLGEQFFGPGTRLTVL.